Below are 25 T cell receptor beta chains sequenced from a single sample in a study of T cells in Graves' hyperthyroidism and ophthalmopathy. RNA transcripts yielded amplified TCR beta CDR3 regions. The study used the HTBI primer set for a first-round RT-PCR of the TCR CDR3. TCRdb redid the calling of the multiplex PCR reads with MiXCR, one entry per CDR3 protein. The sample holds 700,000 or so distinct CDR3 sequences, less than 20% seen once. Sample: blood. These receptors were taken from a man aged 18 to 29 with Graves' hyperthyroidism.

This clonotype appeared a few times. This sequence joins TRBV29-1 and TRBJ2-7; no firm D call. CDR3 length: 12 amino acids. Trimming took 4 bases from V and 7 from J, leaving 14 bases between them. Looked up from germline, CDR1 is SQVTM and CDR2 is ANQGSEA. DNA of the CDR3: TGCAGCGTTGCCTACAGTCTACGGGAGCAGTACTTC. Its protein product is CSVAYSLREQYF.

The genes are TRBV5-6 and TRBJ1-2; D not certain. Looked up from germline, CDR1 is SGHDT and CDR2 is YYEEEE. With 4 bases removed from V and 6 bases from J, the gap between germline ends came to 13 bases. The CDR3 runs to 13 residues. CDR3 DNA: TGTGCCAGCAGCGTAGGGATCGGGGATGGCTACACCTTC. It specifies CASSVGIGDGYTF.

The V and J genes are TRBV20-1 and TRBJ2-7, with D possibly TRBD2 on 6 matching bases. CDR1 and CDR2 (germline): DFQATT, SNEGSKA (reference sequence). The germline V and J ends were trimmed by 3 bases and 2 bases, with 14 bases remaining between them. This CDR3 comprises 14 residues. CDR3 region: CSARDVGEAYEQYF. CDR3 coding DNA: TGCAGTGCTAGGGATGTGGGGGAGGCCTACGAGCAGTACTTC.

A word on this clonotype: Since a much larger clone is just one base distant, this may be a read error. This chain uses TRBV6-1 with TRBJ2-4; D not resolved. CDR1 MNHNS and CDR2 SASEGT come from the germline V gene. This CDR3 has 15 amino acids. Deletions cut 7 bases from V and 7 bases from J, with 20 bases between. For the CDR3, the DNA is TGTGCCAGCACCGCCCGGGCCCCAAGTGGGAACATTCAGTACTTC. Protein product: CASTARAPSGNIQYF.

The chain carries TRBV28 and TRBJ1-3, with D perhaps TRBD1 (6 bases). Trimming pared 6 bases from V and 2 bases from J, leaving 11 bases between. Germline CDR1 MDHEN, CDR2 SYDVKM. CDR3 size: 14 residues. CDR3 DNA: TGTGCCAGCAGCATGACAGGACCTGGAAACACCATATATTTT. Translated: CASSMTGPGNTIYF.

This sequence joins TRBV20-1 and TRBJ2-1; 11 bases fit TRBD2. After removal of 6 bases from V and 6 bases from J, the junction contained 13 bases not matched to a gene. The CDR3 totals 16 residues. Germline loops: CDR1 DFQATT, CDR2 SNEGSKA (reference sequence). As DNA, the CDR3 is TGCAGTGCCTACCATGTTAGCGGGAGGGCCATCAATGAGCAGTTCTTC. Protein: CSAYHVSGRAINEQFF.

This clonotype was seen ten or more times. The CDR3 DNA sequence: TGCAGTGCGGGGACAGGGTATAACGAGCAGTACTTC. Encoded protein: CSAGTGYNEQYF. This sequence joins TRBV20-1 and TRBJ2-7; TRBD1 agrees at 9 bases. Trimming at V came to 6 bases and at J to 5 bases, leaving 5 bases not matched to a gene. This CDR3 is built from 12 residues. Looked up from germline, CDR1 is DFQATT and CDR2 is SNEGSKA (reference sequence).

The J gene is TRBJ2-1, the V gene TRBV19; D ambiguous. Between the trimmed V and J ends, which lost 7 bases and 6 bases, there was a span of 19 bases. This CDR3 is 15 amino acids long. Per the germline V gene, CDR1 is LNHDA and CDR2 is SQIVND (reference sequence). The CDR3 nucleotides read TGTGCCAGTACCACGACCCCGAAGTGGGGCAATGAGCAGTTCTTC. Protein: CASTTTPKWGNEQFF.

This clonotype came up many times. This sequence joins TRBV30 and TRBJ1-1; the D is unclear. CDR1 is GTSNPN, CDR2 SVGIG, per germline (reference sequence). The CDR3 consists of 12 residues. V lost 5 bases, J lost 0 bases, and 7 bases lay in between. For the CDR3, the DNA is TGTGCCTGGGGACGGATGAACACTGAAGCTTTCTTT. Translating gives CAWGRMNTEAFF.

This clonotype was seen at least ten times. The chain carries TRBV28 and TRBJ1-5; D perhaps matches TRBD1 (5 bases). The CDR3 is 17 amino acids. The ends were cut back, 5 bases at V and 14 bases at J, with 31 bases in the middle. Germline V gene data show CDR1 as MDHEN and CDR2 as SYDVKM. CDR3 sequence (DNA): TGTGCCAGCAGTCCCCCCTCCCGGACGGTTCGGGGCTCGGGGGAGCATTTT. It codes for CASSPPSRTVRGSGEHF.

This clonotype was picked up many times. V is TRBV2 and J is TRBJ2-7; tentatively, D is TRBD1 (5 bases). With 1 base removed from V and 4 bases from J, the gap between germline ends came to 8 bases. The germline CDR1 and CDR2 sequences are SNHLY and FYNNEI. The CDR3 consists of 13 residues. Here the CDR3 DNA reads TGTGCCAGCAGTGAAGGCAGGGTGTACGAGCAGTACTTC. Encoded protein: CASSEGRVYEQYF. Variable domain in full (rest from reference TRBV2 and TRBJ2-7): EPEVTQTPSHQVTQMGQEVILRCVPISNHLYFYWYRQILGQKVEFLVSFYNNEISEKSEIFDDQFSVERPDGSNFTLKIRSTKLEDSAMYFCASSEGRVYEQYFGPGTRLTVT.

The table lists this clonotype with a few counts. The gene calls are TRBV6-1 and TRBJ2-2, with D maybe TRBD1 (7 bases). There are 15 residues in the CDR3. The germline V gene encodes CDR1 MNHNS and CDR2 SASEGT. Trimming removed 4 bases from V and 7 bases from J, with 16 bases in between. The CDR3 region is CASSVWTGGIGELFF. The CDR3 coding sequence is TGTGCCAGCAGTGTATGGACAGGAGGGATCGGGGAGCTGTTTTTT.

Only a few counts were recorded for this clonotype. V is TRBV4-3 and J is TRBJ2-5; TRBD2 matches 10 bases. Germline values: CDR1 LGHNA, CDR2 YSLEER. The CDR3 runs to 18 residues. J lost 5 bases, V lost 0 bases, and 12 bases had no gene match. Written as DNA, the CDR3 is TGCGCCAGCAGCCAAGATCTGCTAGCGGGAGATGTGGTGGAGACCCAGTACTTC. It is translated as CASSQDLLAGDVVETQYF.

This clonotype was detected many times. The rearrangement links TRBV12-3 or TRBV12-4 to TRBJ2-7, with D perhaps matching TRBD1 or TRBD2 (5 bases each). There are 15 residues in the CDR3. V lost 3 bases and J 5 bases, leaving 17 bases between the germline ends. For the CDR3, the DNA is TGTGCCAGCAGTTTCCCATCGTACCGGGACCACGAGCAGTACTTC. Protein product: CASSFPSYRDHEQYF.

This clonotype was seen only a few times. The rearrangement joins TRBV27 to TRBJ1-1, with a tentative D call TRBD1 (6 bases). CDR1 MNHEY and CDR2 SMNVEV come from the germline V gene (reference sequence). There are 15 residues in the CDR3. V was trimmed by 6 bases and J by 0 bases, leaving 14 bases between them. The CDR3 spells CASSLKQGMNTEAFF. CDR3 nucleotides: TGTGCCAGCAGCTTAAAACAGGGTATGAACACTGAAGCTTTCTTT.

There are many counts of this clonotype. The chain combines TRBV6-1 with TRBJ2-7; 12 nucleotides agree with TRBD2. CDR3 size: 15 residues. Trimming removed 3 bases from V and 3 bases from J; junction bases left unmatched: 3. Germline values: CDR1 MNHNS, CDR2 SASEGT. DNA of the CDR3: TGTGCCAGCAGTGACCTGGGACTAGCGGGCTACGAGCAGTACTTC. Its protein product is CASSDLGLAGYEQYF.

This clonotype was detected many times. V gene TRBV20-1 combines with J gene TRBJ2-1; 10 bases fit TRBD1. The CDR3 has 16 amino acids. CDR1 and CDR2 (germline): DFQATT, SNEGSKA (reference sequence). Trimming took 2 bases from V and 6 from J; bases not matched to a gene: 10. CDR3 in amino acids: CSARSSGTGVINEQFF. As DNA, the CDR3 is TGCAGTGCTAGATCCTCCGGGACAGGGGTAATCAATGAGCAGTTCTTC.

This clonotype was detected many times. The CDR3: CASSYSSGSSYNEQFF. DNA for the CDR3: TGTGCCAGCAGTTACTCGAGCGGGAGTTCCTACAATGAGCAGTTCTTC. The rearrangement links TRBV6-6 to TRBJ2-1; 8 positions agree with TRBD2. The germline CDR1 and CDR2 sequences are MNHNY and SVGAGI (reference sequence). The V and J ends lost 0 bases and 1 base, in that order; junction bases with no gene match: 2. The CDR3 sequence is 16 residues long.

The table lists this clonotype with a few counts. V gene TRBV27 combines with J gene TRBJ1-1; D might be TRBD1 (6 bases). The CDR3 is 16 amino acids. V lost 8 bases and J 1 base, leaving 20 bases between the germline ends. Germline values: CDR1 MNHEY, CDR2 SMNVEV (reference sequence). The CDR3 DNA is TGTGCCAGCGGTCCCCGAGGGGGAGCCAGGAACACTGAAGCTTTCTTT. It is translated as CASGPRGGARNTEAFF.

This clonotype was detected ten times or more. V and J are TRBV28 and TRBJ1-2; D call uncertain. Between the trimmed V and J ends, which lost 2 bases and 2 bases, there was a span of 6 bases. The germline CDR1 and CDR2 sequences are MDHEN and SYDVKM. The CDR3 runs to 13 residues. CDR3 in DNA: TGTGCCAGCAGTTTAATTCAGAACTATGGCTACACCTTC. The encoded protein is CASSLIQNYGYTF.

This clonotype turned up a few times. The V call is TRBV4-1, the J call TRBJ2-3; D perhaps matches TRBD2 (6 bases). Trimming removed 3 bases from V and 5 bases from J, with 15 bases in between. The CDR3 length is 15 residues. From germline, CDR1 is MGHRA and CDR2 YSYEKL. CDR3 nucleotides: TGCGCCAGCAGCCAGTGGACCGGGAGCGGAGATACGCAGTATTTT. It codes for CASSQWTGSGDTQYF.

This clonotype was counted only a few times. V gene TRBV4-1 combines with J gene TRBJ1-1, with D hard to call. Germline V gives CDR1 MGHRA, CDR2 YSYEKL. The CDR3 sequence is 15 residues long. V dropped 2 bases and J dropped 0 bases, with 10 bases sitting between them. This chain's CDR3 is CASSQRLSMNTEAFF. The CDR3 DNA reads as TGCGCCAGCAGCCAAAGACTCAGCATGAACACTGAAGCTTTCTTT.

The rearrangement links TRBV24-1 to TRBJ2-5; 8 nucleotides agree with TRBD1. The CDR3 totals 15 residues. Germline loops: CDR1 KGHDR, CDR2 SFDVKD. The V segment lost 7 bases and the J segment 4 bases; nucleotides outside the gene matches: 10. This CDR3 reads CATRTSGTGRETQYF. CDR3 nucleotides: TGTGCCACCAGGACGTCCGGGACAGGAAGAGAGACCCAGTACTTC.

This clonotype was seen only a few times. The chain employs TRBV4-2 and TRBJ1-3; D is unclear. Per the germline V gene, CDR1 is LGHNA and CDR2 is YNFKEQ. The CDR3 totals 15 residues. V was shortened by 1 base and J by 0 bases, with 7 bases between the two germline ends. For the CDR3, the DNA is TGTGCCAGCAGCCAAGCGGACGGCTCTGGAAACACCATATATTTT. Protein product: CASSQADGSGNTIYF.

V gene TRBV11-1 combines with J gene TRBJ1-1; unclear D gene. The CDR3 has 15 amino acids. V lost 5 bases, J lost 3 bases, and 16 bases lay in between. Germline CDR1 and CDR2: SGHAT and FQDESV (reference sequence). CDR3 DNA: TGTGCCAGCAGCGACTCCCGGGGAGGGTACACTGAAGCTTTCTTT. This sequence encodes CASSDSRGGYTEAFF.